This TCR beta chain was identified in a study of blood T cell repertoires in COVID-19. Study in general: T cells, B-cell-depleted T cells, or PBMCs provided the cDNA or gDNA that served as material.

The V and J ends lost 3 bases and 1 base respectively, with 9 bases between them. CDR1 is LNHDA, CDR2 SQIVND, per germline (reference sequence). The CDR3 has 14 residues. Authors' analysis steps: From reference gene primer amplification, estimates of nucleated cell counts were derived. The data were produced by immunoSEQ multiplex PCR, yet TCRdb's version contains in-frame clones alone and is incomplete. V, J and clone size are taken as reported in that table, and D and trimming were inferred from the DNA itself. The sample shows under 350,000 clones, around 86% of them seen only once. The chain carries TRBV19 and TRBJ1-1, with D possibly TRBD1 on 5 matching bases. The sequence was collected from a man younger than 35 with active or convalescent COVID-19. The material sequenced was peripheral blood. The CDR3 DNA reads as TGTGCCAGTAGTATCGGCGGGGGGAACACTGAAGCTTTCTTT. Protein sequence: CASSIGGGNTEAFF.